This T cell receptor (beta chain) was observed in a study of CD8+ T cells in alopecia areata. Isolated RNA was reverse transcribed into cDNA used as the sequencing template. Using immunoSEQ multiplex PCR, the repertoire was profiled, and TCRdb retains in-frame clones only, with some absent. The sample lists 150,000 to 200,000 clones, 59% occurring once. The CDR3 spans 16 residues. Germline V gene sequence: CDR1 MDHEN, CDR2 SYDVKM. Trimming took 6 bases from V and 1 from J, leaving 19 bases between them. This chain connects TRBV28 to TRBJ2-7; D perhaps matches TRBD1 (6 bases). The clonotype originates from a human donor with alopecia areata. The sequenced sample was CD4+ T cells sorted from blood, obtained at week 0. The chain's CDR3 is CASRAARTDPSYEQYF. Written as DNA, the CDR3 is TGTGCCAGCAGGGCAGCGAGGACAGATCCGTCCTACGAGCAGTACTTC.